The following is a T cell receptor (beta chain) sequence with its context. These data are taken from a study of blood T cell repertoires in COVID-19. On the study more broadly: Whether acute or convalescent, the COVID-19 samples came from the United States, Italy and Spain.

Original handling: How many nucleated cells were present was estimated from reference gene primer amplification. Libraries were prepared by immunoSEQ multiplex PCR; TCRdb keeps only in-frame clonotypes and omits some of them. That table is the source of V, J and clone size, and D and trimming were worked out from the DNA. The sample includes under 400,000 clones, roughly 89% of them seen just once. Trimming removed 7 bases from V and 4 bases from J, with 13 bases in between. Germline loops: CDR1 LGHNA, CDR2 YSLEER. This CDR3 has 14 residues. The TCR comes from a young man with active or convalescent COVID-19. The chain is built from TRBV4-3 and TRBJ2-2, with a weak D call TRBD2 (6 bases). The sample taken for sequencing was peripheral blood. CDR3 in amino acids: CASTSNGGTGELFF. The CDR3 DNA follows: TGCGCCAGCACCTCAAACGGGGGCACCGGGGAGCTGTTTTTT.